These T cell receptor beta chains were read from a single sample in a study of blood T cell repertoires in COVID-19. Libraries were prepared by immunoSEQ multiplex PCR; TCRdb keeps only in-frame clonotypes and omits some of them. Of about 23,000 clones listed, roughly 85% are singletons. The sample consisted of peripheral blood. The source of these receptors is a woman of 80 years or more with active or convalescent COVID-19. Each CDR3 is given with its conserved first and last residue. A D gene is named only where the DNA matches it firmly. The size of a clone is reported for some rows only, either as once, few or many, or as a class for expanded clones.

D gene,V gene,clone size,J gene,CDR3 protein,CDR3 DNA
TRBD1,TRBV6-4,.,TRBJ1-1,CASSDPLGQGNMNTEAFF,TGTGCCAGCAGTGACCCATTAGGACAGGGTAACATGAACACTGAAGCTTTCTTT
TRBD1,TRBV7-2,.,TRBJ2-5,CASSLGQGETQYF,TGTGCCAGCAGCTTAGGACAGGGGGAGACCCAGTACTTC
.,TRBV6-5,.,TRBJ2-7,CASGRGSEQYF,TGTGCCAGCGGTAGGGGTTCCGAGCAGTACTTC
TRBD1,TRBV4-2,.,TRBJ1-5,CASSQDTGTGYQPQHF,TGTGCCAGCAGCCAAGATACCGGGACAGGATATCAGCCCCAGCATTTT
TRBD1,TRBV27,.,TRBJ1-5,CASSLRREGGQPQHF,TGTGCCAGCAGTTTGAGGAGGGAAGGGGGCCAGCCCCAGCATTTT
.,TRBV24-1,.,TRBJ1-2,CATSDFKQAINYGYTF,TGTGCCACCAGTGATTTCAAGCAGGCCATTAACTATGGCTACACCTTC
TRBD2,TRBV7-2,.,TRBJ2-3,CASSLPSGSSDTQYF,TGTGCCAGCAGCTTACCCAGCGGGAGTTCAGATACGCAGTATTTT
TRBD2,TRBV7-8,.,TRBJ2-1,CASNPPGGGNEQFF,TGTGCCAGCAACCCACCGGGGGGGGGTAATGAGCAGTTCTTC
.,TRBV12-3/TRBV12-4,once,TRBJ1-2,CASSQGQPYGYTF,TGTGCCAGCAGCCAGGGTCAACCCTATGGCTACACCTTC
TRBD2,TRBV4-1,.,TRBJ2-1,CASSLPERTSSGNEQFF,TGCGCCAGCAGCCTACCCGAAAGGACTAGCAGTGGCAATGAGCAGTTCTTC
TRBD2,TRBV9,.,TRBJ2-3,CASSVRTSGRKEDTQYF,TGTGCCAGCAGCGTAAGGACTAGCGGGAGGAAAGAAGATACGCAGTATTTT
TRBD1,TRBV7-9,.,TRBJ1-4,CASRETGSSEKLFF,TGTGCCAGCAGAGAGACAGGGTCGAGTGAAAAACTGTTTTTT
.,TRBV14,.,TRBJ1-3,CASSQDLLTGGSGNTIYF,TGTGCCAGCAGCCAAGATCTTTTAACAGGCGGCTCTGGAAACACCATATATTTT
.,TRBV18,.,TRBJ2-7,CASSASGRGLSEQYF,TGTGCCAGCTCCGCTTCGGGCAGGGGTTTATCCGAGCAGTACTTC
TRBD2,TRBV11-2,.,TRBJ2-7,CASSLGSSGRREQYF,TGTGCCAGCAGCTTAGGGTCTAGCGGGAGGCGCGAGCAGTACTTC
.,TRBV24-1,.,TRBJ2-5,CATSDQRRGKTQYF,TGTGCCACCAGTGACCAACGAAGAGGGAAGACCCAGTACTTC
TRBD2,TRBV4-2,few,TRBJ2-2,CASSPRTSGRWNTGELFF,TGTGCCAGCAGCCCCCGGACTAGCGGGAGATGGAACACCGGGGAGCTGTTTTTT
.,TRBV11-3,.,TRBJ2-1,CASSRHRTGYEQFF,TGTGCCAGCAGCCGACACCGAACAGGGTATGAGCAGTTCTTC
TRBD1,TRBV19,.,TRBJ1-5,CASSTDRGWQPQHF,TGTGCCAGTAGTACGGACAGGGGATGGCAGCCCCAGCATTTT
TRBD1,TRBV4-3,.,TRBJ2-1,CASSQVGTAPYNEQFF,TGCGCCAGCAGCCAAGTCGGGACAGCCCCCTACAATGAGCAGTTCTTC
TRBD1,TRBV24-1,.,TRBJ1-1,CATATTGTGGNTEAFF,TGTGCCACCGCAACAACCGGGACAGGGGGTAACACTGAAGCTTTCTTT
TRBD1,TRBV10-3,.,TRBJ1-1,CATKTGGDTEAFF,TGTGCCACAAAGACAGGGGGTGACACTGAAGCTTTCTTT
.,TRBV7-3,.,TRBJ1-2,CASSLTPGFGYTF,TGTGCCAGCAGCTTAACACCCGGTTTTGGCTACACCTTC
TRBD2,TRBV4-2,.,TRBJ2-2,CASSSDTGGFTGELFF,TGTGCCAGCAGCAGCGATACGGGAGGGTTCACCGGGGAGCTGTTTTTT